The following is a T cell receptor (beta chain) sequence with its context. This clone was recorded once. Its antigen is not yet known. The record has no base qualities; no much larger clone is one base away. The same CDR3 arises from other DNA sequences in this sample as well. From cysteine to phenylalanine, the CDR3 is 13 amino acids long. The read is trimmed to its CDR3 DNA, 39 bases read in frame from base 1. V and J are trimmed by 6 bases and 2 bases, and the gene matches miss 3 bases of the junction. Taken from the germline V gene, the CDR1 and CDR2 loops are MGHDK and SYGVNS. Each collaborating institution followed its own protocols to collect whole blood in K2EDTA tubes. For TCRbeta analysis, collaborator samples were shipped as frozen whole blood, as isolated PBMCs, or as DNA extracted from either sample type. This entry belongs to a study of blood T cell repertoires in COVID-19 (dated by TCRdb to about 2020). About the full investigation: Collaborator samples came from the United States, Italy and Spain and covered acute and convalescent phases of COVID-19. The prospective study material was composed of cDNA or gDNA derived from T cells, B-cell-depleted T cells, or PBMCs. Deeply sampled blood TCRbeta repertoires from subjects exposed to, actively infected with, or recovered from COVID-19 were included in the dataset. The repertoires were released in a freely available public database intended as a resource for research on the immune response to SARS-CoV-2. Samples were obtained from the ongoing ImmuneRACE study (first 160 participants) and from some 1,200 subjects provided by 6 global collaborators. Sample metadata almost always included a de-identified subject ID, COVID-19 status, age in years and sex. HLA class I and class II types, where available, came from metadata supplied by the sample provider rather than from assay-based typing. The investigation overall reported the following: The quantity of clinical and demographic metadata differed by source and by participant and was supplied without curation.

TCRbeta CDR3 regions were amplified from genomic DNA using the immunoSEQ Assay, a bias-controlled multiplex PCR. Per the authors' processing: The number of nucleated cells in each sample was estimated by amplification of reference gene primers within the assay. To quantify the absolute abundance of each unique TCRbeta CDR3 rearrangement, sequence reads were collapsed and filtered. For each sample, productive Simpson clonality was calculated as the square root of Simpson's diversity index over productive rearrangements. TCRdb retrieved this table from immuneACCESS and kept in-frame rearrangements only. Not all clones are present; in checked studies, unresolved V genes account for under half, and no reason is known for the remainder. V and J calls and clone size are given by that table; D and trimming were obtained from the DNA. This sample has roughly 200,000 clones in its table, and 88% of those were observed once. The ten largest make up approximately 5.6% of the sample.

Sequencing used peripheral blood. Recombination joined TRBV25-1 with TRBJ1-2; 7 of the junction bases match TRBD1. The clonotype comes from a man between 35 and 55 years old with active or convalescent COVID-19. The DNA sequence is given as TGTGCCAGCAGCCCGACAGGGAACTATGGCTACACCTTC. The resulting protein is CASSPTGNYGYTF.